The clone carrying this T cell receptor (beta chain) was seen at least ten times. As yet, its antigen is unknown. The CDR3 contains 14 residues. Per germline, CDR1 SGHVS and CDR2 FNYEAQ. The V gene end was trimmed by 3 bases and the J gene end by 6 bases; junction bases not matched to a gene: 5. The data belong to a study of T-cell reconstitution after alpha-beta-depleted transplantation in children. Overall study findings and caveats: Several patients had high TCRbeta diversity at day 60; it came from surviving recipient T cells and thymic progenitors. By about two months after transplant, alpha-beta T cells reportedly arose from several hundred graft clones that had expanded. At the one-year point after transplant, T-cell counts and TCRbeta diversity were found to come mostly from T cells that had been newly produced.

Unique molecular identifiers were incorporated during preparation of the TCRbeta library. MiXCR, run by TCRdb on the PCR reads, gives a single entry per CDR3 protein. Of some 300,000 distinct CDR3 sequences in the sample, 9.5% to 13% were seen once. This sample comprised PBMCs, obtained before TCRalphabeta/CD19-depleted stem cell transplant. V usage is TRBV7-6 and J usage is TRBJ1-2; the match to TRBD1 covers 9 bases. The sequence came from a boy under three years old with acute myeloid leukemia, due to receive a stem cell transplant. This CDR3 is CASSFDRGGNGYTF. The CDR3 bases are TGTGCCAGCAGCTTCGACAGGGGGGGAAATGGCTACACCTTC.